The 20 T cell receptor beta chains below all came from one sample that was sequenced in a study of T cells in Graves' hyperthyroidism and ophthalmopathy. TCR beta CDR3 regions were amplified from RNA transcripts. The HTBI primer set drove a first-round RT-PCR of the TCR CDR3. TCRdb reprocessed the multiplex PCR reads via MiXCR and lists one record per CDR3 protein. The sample holds more than 75,000 distinct CDR3 sequences; 51% are singletons and the top ten take roughly 29%. Sequencing input: blood. The source is a woman aged 35 to 49 with Graves' hyperthyroidism.

This clonotype was picked up many times. The rearrangement joins TRBV19 to TRBJ2-7, with 10 bases fitting TRBD1. The germline gives CDR1 LNHDA, CDR2 SQIVND (reference sequence). The length of the CDR3 is 15 residues. Trimming at V came to 3 bases and at J to 6 bases, leaving 8 bases not matched to a gene. CDR3 bases: TGTGCCAGTAGTATTACGGGACAGGGGCTCGTCGAGCAGTACTTC. As protein: CASSITGQGLVEQYF.

This sequence joins TRBV5-4 and TRBJ2-2; D ambiguous. CDR3 length: 15 amino acids. The V and J ends lost 4 bases and 4 bases respectively, with 14 bases between them. Germline assignment: CDR1 SGHNT and CDR2 YYREEE (reference sequence). CDR3 DNA sequence: TGTGCCAGCAGCCAAGAGGTACACCCCACCGGGGAGCTGTTTTTT. As protein: CASSQEVHPTGELFF.

The sample holds one count of this clonotype. The chain employs TRBV29-1 and TRBJ2-7; weak D call: TRBD1 (7 bases). V was shortened by 6 bases and J by 12 bases, with 12 bases between the two germline ends. This CDR3 has 9 residues. Per the germline V gene, CDR1 is SQVTM and CDR2 is ANQGSEA. CDR3 residues: CSVQGRRYF. The CDR3 bases are TGCAGCGTACAGGGGAGGAGGTACTTC.

The chain carries TRBV5-1 and TRBJ1-3; possibly TRBD1 for D (6 bases). The CDR3 has 13 residues. V was clipped by 5 bases and J by 7 bases, with 13 bases between them. Germline V gene lookup returns CDR1 SGHRS and CDR2 YFSETQ. As DNA, the CDR3 is TGCGCCAGCAGTAGGGGGGACTACAACACCATATATTTT. This codes for CASSRGDYNTIYF.

This chain uses TRBV7-9 with TRBJ2-5, with 9 bases that match TRBD1. Trimming at V came to 1 base and at J to 6 bases, leaving 6 bases not matched to a gene. The CDR3 totals 15 residues. The V gene's germline CDR1 is SEHNR and CDR2 FQNEAQ (reference sequence). The CDR3 protein is CASSLGDRARKTQYF. CDR3 DNA sequence: TGTGCCAGCAGCTTAGGGGACAGGGCGAGGAAGACCCAGTACTTC.

This clonotype showed up just once. This chain uses TRBV25-1 with TRBJ1-1, with unresolved D. The germline CDR1 and CDR2 sequences are MGHDK and SYGVNS. Trimming left V 4 bases short and J 1 base short, with 13 bases between. The CDR3 loop spans 15 amino acids. CDR3 sequence (DNA): TGTGCCAGCAGTGGGTTGGGTTGGGGGAACACTGAAGCTTTCTTT. Translation: CASSGLGWGNTEAFF.

The gene calls are TRBV2 and TRBJ1-5, with 9 bases aligning to TRBD1. Germline V gives CDR1 SNHLY, CDR2 FYNNEI. There are 14 residues in the CDR3. The J segment lost 4 bases and the V segment lost 6 bases, leaving 4 bases of the junction unmatched. CDR3 in amino acids: CASRPGQGNQPQHF. DNA for the CDR3: TGTGCCAGCAGACCGGGACAGGGAAATCAGCCCCAGCATTTT.

This clonotype was observed a handful of times. The rearrangement uses TRBV7-2 and TRBJ2-5; D perhaps matches TRBD1 (8 bases). Trimming cost V 3 bases and J 5 bases, with 16 bases left between them. Germline CDR1 is SGHTA and CDR2 is FQGNSA. This CDR3 is 15 amino acids long. The CDR3 region has the DNA TGTGCCAGCAGCTTTGGACAGGGAGGGCTTGAGACCCAGTACTTC. Its translation is CASSFGQGGLETQYF.

The chain uses TRBV7-9 and TRBJ2-2; 9 bases agree with TRBD1. The V gene end was trimmed by 9 bases and the J gene end by 1 base; junction bases not matched to a gene: 12. The CDR3 is 17 amino acids. Germline V gene sequence: CDR1 SEHNR, CDR2 FQNEAQ (reference sequence). The CDR3 DNA reads TGTGCCAGTAGATACCCCGGGGACAGGGTGAACACCGGGGAGCTGTTTTTT. It is translated as CASRYPGDRVNTGELFF.

A single count supports this clonotype. V usage is TRBV28 and J usage is TRBJ2-7; TRBD2 agrees at 10 bases. V shed 5 bases and J 4 bases; nucleotides not matched to a gene: 5. The germline CDR1 and CDR2 sequences are MDHEN and SYDVKM. The CDR3 is 14 residues long. CDR3 in DNA: TGTGCCAGCAGTCAAGCGGGAGGGTTGTACGAGCAGTACTTC. Its protein product is CASSQAGGLYEQYF.

This clonotype came up many times. This chain connects TRBV29-1 to TRBJ1-3; perhaps TRBD1 as D (5 bases). The CDR3 runs 12 residues. V was clipped by 7 bases and J by 1 base, with 8 bases between them. Germline V gene sequence: CDR1 SQVTM, CDR2 ANQGSEA. CDR3 DNA sequence: TGCAGCGGGGAGGGGTCTGGAAACACCATATATTTT. This codes for CSGEGSGNTIYF.

The chain recombines TRBV7-2 with TRBJ2-7; 7 nucleotides align to TRBD1. Germline loops: CDR1 SGHTA, CDR2 FQGNSA. With V trimmed by 1 base and J by 3 bases, 6 bases remained unmatched. This CDR3 contains 15 residues. CDR3 sequence reads: CASSLGGGRYYEQYF. CDR3 DNA: TGTGCCAGCAGCTTAGGAGGGGGCCGTTACTACGAGCAGTACTTC.

This clonotype was seen many times. The chain links TRBV7-3 to TRBJ2-7, with D unresolved. The CDR3 spans 14 residues. V lost 0 bases and J 4 bases, leaving 10 bases between the germline ends. The germline gives CDR1 SGHTA, CDR2 FQGTGA. The CDR3 loop reads CASSLTSLEYEQYF. The CDR3 DNA is TGTGCCAGCAGCTTAACGTCCCTGGAATACGAGCAGTACTTC.

The chain carries TRBV20-1 and TRBJ2-6; D might be TRBD2 (7 bases). This CDR3 is 16 amino acids long. Trimming pared 3 bases from V and 0 bases from J, leaving 12 bases between. From germline, CDR1 is DFQATT and CDR2 SNEGSKA (reference sequence). CDR3 nucleotides: TGCAGTGCTAGTGGGGGGGCGGACTCTGGGGCCAACGTCCTGACTTTC. This codes for CSASGGADSGANVLTF.

Points on this clonotype: The junction departs from germline at one end; a sequencing error may be responsible. The V and J genes are TRBV20-1 and TRBJ2-6, with a possible D match to TRBD2 (6 bases). CDR1 is DFQATT and CDR2 is SNEGSKA in the germline V gene (reference sequence). The CDR3 runs 11 residues. The CDR3 DNA reads TGCAGCGTTGCCGGGGGCAACGTCCTGACTTTC. The encoded protein is CSVAGGNVLTF.

This clonotype was observed many times. This chain links TRBV9 with TRBJ2-2; D not certain. The CDR3 consists of 13 residues. Trimming cost V 0 bases and J 4 bases, with 4 bases left between them. In germline, CDR1 is SGDLS, CDR2 YYNGEE. The CDR3, as DNA: TGTGCCAGCAGCGTAGAAGGCACCGGGGAGCTGTTTTTT. Translation gives CASSVEGTGELFF.

With regard to this clonotype: The junction and the germline gene differ at one end; a read error may be behind it. V gene TRBV5-1 combines with J gene TRBJ2-7; D not resolved. From germline, CDR1 is SGHRS and CDR2 YFSETQ. The CDR3 loop spans 15 amino acids. The CDR3 nucleotides read TGCGCCAGCAGCCAAGAATTCGTGGGCTCCTACGGGCAGTACTTC. Translating it yields CASSQEFVGSYGQYF.

In its sample, this clonotype was seen many times. The CDR3 coding sequence is TGTGCCAGTAGTATAGGTGGAAGCGGGAATACCTACGAGCAGTACTTC. Translating it yields CASSIGGSGNTYEQYF. This sequence joins TRBV19 and TRBJ2-7; 7 bases agree with TRBD2. Trimming took 1 base from V and 2 from J; bases not matched to a gene: 8. The germline gives CDR1 LNHDA, CDR2 SQIVND (reference sequence). The CDR3 extends over 16 amino acids.

This clonotype appeared many times. The V call is TRBV20-1, the J call TRBJ2-7; tentatively, D is TRBD1 (7 bases). This CDR3 comprises 14 residues. The germline V gene has CDR1 DFQATT and CDR2 SNEGSKA (reference sequence). Trimming took 5 bases from V and 3 from J, leaving 17 bases between them. CDR3 DNA sequence: TGCAGTGCTTTTCAGGGGGGCGTAATCTACGAGCAGTACTTC. It is translated as CSAFQGGVIYEQYF.

On this clonotype: A clone one base away is much larger, so this may be a read error. The chain joins TRBV12-3 or TRBV12-4 to TRBJ1-1; TRBD1 aligns across 9 bases. Unmatched junction bases numbered 10, after V lost 7 bases and J lost 4 bases. The length of the CDR3 is 15 residues. The DNA for the CDR3 is TGTGCCAGCACTCCGAGACAGGGGGGGGGCACTGAAGCTTTCTTT. Translating it yields CASTPRQGGGTEAFF.